This T cell receptor beta chain was recovered during a study of blood T cell repertoires in COVID-19. Study-level background: Material from acute and convalescent COVID-19 was sourced from the United States, Italy and Spain.

This clone was recorded only once. The sample has other DNA sequences that encode this CDR3 too. Cohorts were determined from participant-reported clinical history. Germline V gene data show CDR1 as KGHDR and CDR2 as SFDVKD. With V trimmed by 11 bases and J by 4 bases, 5 bases remained unmatched. The CDR3 has 14 amino acids. The authors' processing: Estimation of nucleated cell counts was performed using reference gene primer amplification. Sequenced by immunoSEQ multiplex PCR; TCRdb stores in-frame clones only, minus some. V, J and clone size are those of that table, while D and trimming were read from the DNA. The data show 150,000 to 200,000 clones, approximately 80% seen once.

Sequenced: PBMCs or T cells enriched from blood (not recorded which). The V call is TRBV24-1, the J call TRBJ2-2; 11 bases align to TRBD1. This TCR came from a man aged 50 to 59 who had recovered from COVID-19. The CDR3 DNA reads as TGTGCCAGCAGAGGGACAGGGGGCACCGGGGAGCTGTTTTTT. Protein sequence: CASRGTGGTGELFF.